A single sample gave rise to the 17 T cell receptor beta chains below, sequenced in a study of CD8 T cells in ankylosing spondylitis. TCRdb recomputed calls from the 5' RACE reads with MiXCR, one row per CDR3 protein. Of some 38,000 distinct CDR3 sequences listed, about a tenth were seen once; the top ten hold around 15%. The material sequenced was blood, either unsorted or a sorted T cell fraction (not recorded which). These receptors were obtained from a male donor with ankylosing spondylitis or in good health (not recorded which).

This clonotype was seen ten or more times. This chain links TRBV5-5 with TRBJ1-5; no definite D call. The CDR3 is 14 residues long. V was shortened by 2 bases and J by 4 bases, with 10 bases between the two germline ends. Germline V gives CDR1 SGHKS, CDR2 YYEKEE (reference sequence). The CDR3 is CASSFTTVNQPQHF. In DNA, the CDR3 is TGTGCCAGCAGCTTCACAACGGTGAATCAGCCCCAGCATTTT. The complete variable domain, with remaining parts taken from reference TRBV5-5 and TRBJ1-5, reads DAGVTQSPTHLIKTRGQQVTLRCSPISGHKSVSWYQQVLGQGPQFIFQYYEKEERGRGNFPDRFSARQFPNYSSELNVNALLLGDSALYLCASSFTTVNQPQHFGDGTRLSIL.

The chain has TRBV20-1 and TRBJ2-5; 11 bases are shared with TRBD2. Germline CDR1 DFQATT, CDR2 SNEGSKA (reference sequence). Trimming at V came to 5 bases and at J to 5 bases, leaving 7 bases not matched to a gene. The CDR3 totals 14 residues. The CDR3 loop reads CSAPSASGRETQYF. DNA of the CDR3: TGCAGTGCTCCGAGTGCTAGCGGGAGGGAGACCCAGTACTTC.

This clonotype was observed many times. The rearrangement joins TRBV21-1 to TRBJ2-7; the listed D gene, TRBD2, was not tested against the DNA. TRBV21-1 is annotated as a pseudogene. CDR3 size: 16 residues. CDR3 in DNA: TGTGCCAGCAGCAAAAGGGCGACGAGCGTCGCCTACGAGCAGTACTTC. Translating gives CASSKRATSVAYEQYF.

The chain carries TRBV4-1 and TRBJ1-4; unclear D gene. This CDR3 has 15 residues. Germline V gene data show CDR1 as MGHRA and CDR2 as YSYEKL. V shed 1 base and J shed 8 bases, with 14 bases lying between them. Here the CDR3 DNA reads TGCGCCAGCAGCCAAGGTATGGGATCGGACGAAAAACTGTTTTTT. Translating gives CASSQGMGSDEKLFF.

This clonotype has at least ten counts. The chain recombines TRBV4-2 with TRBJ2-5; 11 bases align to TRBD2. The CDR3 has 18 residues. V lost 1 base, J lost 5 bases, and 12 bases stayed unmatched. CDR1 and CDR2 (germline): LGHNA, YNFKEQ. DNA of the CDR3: TGTGCCAGCAGCCAAGCCGGACTAGCGGGCTATCTGGGGGAGACCCAGTACTTC. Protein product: CASSQAGLAGYLGETQYF.

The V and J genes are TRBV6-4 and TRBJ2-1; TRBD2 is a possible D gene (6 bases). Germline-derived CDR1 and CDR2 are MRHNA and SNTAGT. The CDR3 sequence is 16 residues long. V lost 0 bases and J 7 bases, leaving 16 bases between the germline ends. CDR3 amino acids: CASSDSSSGGGNEQFF. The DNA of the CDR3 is TGTGCCAGCAGTGACTCGTCCAGCGGTGGGGGGAATGAGCAGTTCTTC.

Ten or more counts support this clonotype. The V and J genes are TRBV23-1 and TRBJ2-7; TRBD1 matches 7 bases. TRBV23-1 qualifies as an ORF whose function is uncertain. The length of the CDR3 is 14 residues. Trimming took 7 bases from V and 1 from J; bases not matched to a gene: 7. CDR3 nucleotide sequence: TGCGCCAGCACTCCGCCAGGGGGTTCCTACGAGCAGTACTTC. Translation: CASTPPGGSYEQYF.

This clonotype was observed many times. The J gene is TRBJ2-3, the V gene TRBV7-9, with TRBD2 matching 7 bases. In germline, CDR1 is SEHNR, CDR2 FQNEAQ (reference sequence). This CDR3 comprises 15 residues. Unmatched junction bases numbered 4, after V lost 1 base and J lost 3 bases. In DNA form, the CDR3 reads TGTGCCAGCAGCTTAGGGGCTAGCGGTACAGATACGCAGTATTTT. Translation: CASSLGASGTDTQYF.

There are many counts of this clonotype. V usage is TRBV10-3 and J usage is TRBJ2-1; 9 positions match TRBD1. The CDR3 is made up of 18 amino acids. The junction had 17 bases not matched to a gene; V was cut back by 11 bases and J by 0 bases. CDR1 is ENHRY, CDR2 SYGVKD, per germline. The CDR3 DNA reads TGTGCCGGGGGGGACAGGGACTTTCTAGCCTTCTCCTACAATGAGCAGTTCTTC. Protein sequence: CAGGDRDFLAFSYNEQFF.

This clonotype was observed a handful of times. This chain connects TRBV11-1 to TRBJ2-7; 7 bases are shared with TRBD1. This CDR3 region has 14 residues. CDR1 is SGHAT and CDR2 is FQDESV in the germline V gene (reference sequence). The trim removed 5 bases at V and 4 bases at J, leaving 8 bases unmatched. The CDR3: CASSDNRGRYEQYF. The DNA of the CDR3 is TGTGCCAGCAGCGACAACAGGGGCCGTTACGAGCAGTACTTC.

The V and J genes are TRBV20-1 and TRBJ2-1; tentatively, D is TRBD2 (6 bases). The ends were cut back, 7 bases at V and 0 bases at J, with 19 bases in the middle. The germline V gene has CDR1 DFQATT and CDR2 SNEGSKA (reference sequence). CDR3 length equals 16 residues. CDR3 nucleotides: TGCAGTGTCTGGGGGGACCCCCCGGGCTCCTACAATGAGCAGTTCTTC. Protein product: CSVWGDPPGSYNEQFF.

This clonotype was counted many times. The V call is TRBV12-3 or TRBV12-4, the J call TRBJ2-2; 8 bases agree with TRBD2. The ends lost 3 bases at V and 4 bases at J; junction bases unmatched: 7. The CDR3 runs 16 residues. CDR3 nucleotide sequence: TGTGCCAGCAGTTTGGTAACGGGAGGGGGCACCGGGGAGCTGTTTTTT. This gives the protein CASSLVTGGGTGELFF.

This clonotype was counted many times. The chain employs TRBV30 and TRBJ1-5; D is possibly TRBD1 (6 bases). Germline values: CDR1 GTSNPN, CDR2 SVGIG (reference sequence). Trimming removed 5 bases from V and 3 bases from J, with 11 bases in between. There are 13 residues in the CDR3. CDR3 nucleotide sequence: TGTGCCTGGGGACAGTCATTCAATCAGCCCCAGCATTTT. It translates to CAWGQSFNQPQHF.

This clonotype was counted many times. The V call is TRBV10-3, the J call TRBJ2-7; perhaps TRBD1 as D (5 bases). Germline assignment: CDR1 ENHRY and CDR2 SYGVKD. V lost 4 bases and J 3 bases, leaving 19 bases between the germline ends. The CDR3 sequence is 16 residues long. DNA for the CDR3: TGTGCCATCAGTGGGGATACTGGGCAGGGAATCTACGAGCAGTACTTC. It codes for CAISGDTGQGIYEQYF.

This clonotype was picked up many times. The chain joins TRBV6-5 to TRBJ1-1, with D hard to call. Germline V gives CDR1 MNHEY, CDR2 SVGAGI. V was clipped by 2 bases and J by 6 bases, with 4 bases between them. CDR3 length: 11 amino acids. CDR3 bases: TGTGCCAGCAGTTACAACTCTGAAGCTTTCTTT. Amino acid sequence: CASSYNSEAFF.

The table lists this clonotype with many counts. The CDR3 DNA reads as TGTGCCAGCAGGAGTACCGCACCCGAGCAGTACTTC. Translated, it gives CASRSTAPEQYF. The V and J genes are TRBV6-5 and TRBJ2-7; D is unclear. This CDR3 has 12 residues. Germline CDR1 and CDR2: MNHEY and SVGAGI. V was cut by 6 bases and J by 6 bases, with 12 bases left in between.

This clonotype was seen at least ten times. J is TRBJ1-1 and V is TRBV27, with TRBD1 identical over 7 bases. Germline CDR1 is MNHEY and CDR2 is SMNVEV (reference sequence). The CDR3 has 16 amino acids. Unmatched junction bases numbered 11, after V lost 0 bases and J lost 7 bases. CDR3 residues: CASSLSKQGTTYEAFF. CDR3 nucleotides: TGTGCCAGCAGTTTATCGAAACAGGGGACCACTTATGAAGCTTTCTTT.